Following are 22 T cell receptor beta chains from one sample sequenced in a study of blood T cell repertoires in COVID-19. The assay was immunoSEQ multiplex PCR, and TCRdb's table has in-frame clones only and misses some. The sample includes some 35,000 clones, approximately 86% seen only once; the top ten take 7% to 9%. Input material: peripheral blood. The receptors were gathered from a human donor in a cohort sampled during active COVID-19.

The CDR3 protein is CSVFSGSFSGELFF. CDR3 bases: TGCAGCGTTTTCAGCGGGAGTTTTAGCGGGGAGCTGTTTTTT. This chain joins TRBV29-1 and TRBJ2-2; TRBD2 agrees at 8 bases. In germline, CDR1 is SQVTM, CDR2 ANQGSEA. The CDR3 has 14 amino acids. J was trimmed by 7 bases and V by 5 bases; bases with no gene match: 9.

The rearrangement links TRBV5-1 to TRBJ2-3; D possibly corresponds to TRBD1 (5 bases). The ends were cut back, 4 bases at V and 0 bases at J, with 12 bases in the middle. The CDR3 has 15 residues. Germline assignment: CDR1 SGHRS and CDR2 YFSETQ. This chain's CDR3 is CASSLTGKSTDTQYF. The CDR3 nucleotides read TGCGCCAGCAGCCTTACAGGCAAGAGCACAGATACGCAGTATTTT.

The chain uses TRBV30 and TRBJ1-1; the match to TRBD1 covers 7 bases. The CDR3 contains 13 residues. V was clipped by 3 bases and J by 3 bases; unmatched bases: 4. Germline assignment: CDR1 GTSNPN and CDR2 SVGIG (reference sequence). Written as DNA, the CDR3 is TGTGCCTGGAGCCGGGACAGATACACTGAAGCTTTCTTT. Amino acid sequence: CAWSRDRYTEAFF.

This sequence joins TRBV11-2 and TRBJ2-2; 7 nucleotides match TRBD2. Germline trimming cut 10 bases from V and 7 bases from J; bases unmatched to any gene: 9. The CDR3 covers 13 residues. Germline V gives CDR1 SGHAT, CDR2 FQNNGV. The CDR3 nucleotides are TGTGCCACCTCAGCGGGGACGGGCGGGGAGCTGTTTTTT. Amino acid sequence: CATSAGTGGELFF.

The gene calls are TRBV19 and TRBJ2-1, with D perhaps TRBD2 (7 bases). V was trimmed by 9 bases and J by 3 bases, leaving 18 bases between them. Germline V lookup: CDR1 LNHDA, CDR2 SQIVND (reference sequence). This CDR3 is built from 15 residues. Here the CDR3 reads CASHPVGGDYNEQFF. CDR3 in DNA: TGTGCCAGCCACCCTGTAGGGGGGGACTACAATGAGCAGTTCTTC.

The rearrangement joins TRBV4-3 to TRBJ2-1; D uncertain. Between the trimmed V and J ends, which lost 2 bases and 3 bases, there was a span of 5 bases. The germline V gene encodes CDR1 LGHNA and CDR2 YSLEER. There are 13 residues in the CDR3. DNA of the CDR3: TGCGCCAGCAGCCAAAACTTCTACAATGAGCAGTTCTTC. Translation gives CASSQNFYNEQFF.

This clone has a handful of counts. The CDR3 nucleotides read TGTGCCAGCGCCCGGGGGGGCAATCAGCCCCAGCATTTT. It is translated as CASARGGNQPQHF. V usage is TRBV12-3 or TRBV12-4 and J usage is TRBJ1-5, with D tentatively TRBD1 (5 bases). V dropped 8 bases and J dropped 2 bases, with 10 bases sitting between them. The CDR3 consists of 13 residues.

The V call is TRBV7-2, the J call TRBJ1-2, with D unresolved. V was clipped by 3 bases and J by 2 bases, with 10 bases between them. The CDR3 spans 14 residues. Germline CDR1 is SGHTA and CDR2 is FQGNSA. The CDR3 DNA reads as TGTGCCAGCAGCTTCGGAGACCCCAACTATGGCTACACCTTC. Its protein product is CASSFGDPNYGYTF.

The chain uses TRBV18 and TRBJ2-7, with TRBD1 as a possible D gene (5 bases). The CDR3 is made up of 15 amino acids. CDR1 KGHSH and CDR2 LQKENI come from the germline V gene. The V end was cut by 2 bases, the J end by 2 bases, with 13 bases between. The CDR3 DNA is TGTGCCAGCTCACCAGATGACAGTGCTGCCTACGAGCAGTACTTC. This sequence encodes CASSPDDSAAYEQYF.

This clone showed up just once. The chain couples TRBV5-6 to TRBJ2-1; D gene uncertain. V gave up 6 bases and J gave up 8 bases, with 9 bases separating them. The germline V gene has CDR1 SGHDT and CDR2 YYEEEE. This CDR3 contains 11 residues. In DNA, the CDR3 is TGTGCCAGCAACTCTGATGATGAGCAGTTCTTC. This encodes CASNSDDEQFF.

The chain employs TRBV12-3 or TRBV12-4 and TRBJ1-2; TRBD1 matches 8 bases. The CDR3 runs 13 residues. Trimming cost V 6 bases and J 7 bases; bases outside gene matches: 7. The CDR3 reads CASRQGDPGGYTF. Here the CDR3 DNA reads TGTGCCAGCAGACAGGGGGACCCCGGTGGCTACACCTTC.

This chain connects TRBV6-6 to TRBJ1-1, with D maybe TRBD1 (6 bases). Trimming removed 4 bases at V and 10 bases at J, with 13 bases between. The CDR3 runs 12 residues. CDR1 and CDR2 (germline): MNHNY, SVGAGI (reference sequence). This chain's CDR3 is CASSSHRAPAFF. The DNA of the CDR3 is TGTGCCAGCAGTTCTCACAGGGCCCCAGCTTTCTTT.

This chain joins TRBV28 and TRBJ1-4; 7 nucleotides agree with TRBD1. Germline V gives CDR1 MDHEN, CDR2 SYDVKM. The CDR3 has 15 residues. Trimming removed 5 bases from V and 7 bases from J; junction bases left unmatched: 10. CDR3 sequence reads: CASSILTGQIEKLFF. CDR3 sequence (DNA): TGTGCCAGCAGTATCCTAACGGGACAGATTGAAAAACTGTTTTTT. The variable domain in full, completed from reference TRBV28 and TRBJ1-4, reads DVKVTQSSRYLVKRTGEKVFLECVQDMDHENMFWYRQDPGLGLRLIYFSYDVKMKEKGDIPEGYSVSREKKERFSLILESASTNQTSMYLCASSILTGQIEKLFFGSGTQLSVL.

The chain carries TRBV4-1 and TRBJ1-2; perhaps TRBD1 as D (5 bases). The V gene lost 0 bases and the J gene lost 14 bases, with 13 bases spanning the gap. CDR3 length equals 12 residues. In germline, CDR1 is MGHRA, CDR2 YSYEKL. In nucleotides, the CDR3 is TGCGCCAGCAGCCAAGATCTGAGGACACTTACCTTC. Protein sequence: CASSQDLRTLTF.

The CDR3, as DNA: TGTGCCAGCAGTGACCCAGGAAATTCACCCCTCCACTTT. The encoded protein is CASSDPGNSPLHF. The chain has TRBV2 and TRBJ1-6; no clear D gene. The germline gives CDR1 SNHLY, CDR2 FYNNEI. The CDR3 has 13 residues. The ends were cut back, 3 bases at V and 7 bases at J, with 7 bases in the middle. Looking up the rest from reference TRBV2 and TRBJ1-6 gives the full variable domain: EPEVTQTPSHQVTQMGQEVILRCVPISNHLYFYWYRQILGQKVEFLVSFYNNEISEKSEIFDDQFSVERPDGSNFTLKIRSTKLEDSAMYFCASSDPGNSPLHFGNGTRLTVT.

The rearrangement links TRBV5-6 to TRBJ2-7, with 7 nucleotides matching TRBD2. Per the germline V gene, CDR1 is SGHDT and CDR2 is YYEEEE. Trimming removed 0 bases from V and 3 bases from J; junction bases left unmatched: 6. CDR3 length: 15 amino acids. Here the CDR3 reads CASSLAGSGGYEQYF. The CDR3, as DNA: TGTGCCAGCAGCTTGGCGGGCTCGGGAGGCTACGAGCAGTACTTC.

The chain uses TRBV7-9 and TRBJ1-2, with D maybe TRBD1 (6 bases). V was pared by 4 bases and J by 4 bases, with 10 bases between. This CDR3 has 13 residues. Per germline, CDR1 SEHNR and CDR2 FQNEAQ (reference sequence). DNA for the CDR3: TGTGCCAGCAGCTCAACAGGGACCTATGGCTACACCTTC. It is translated as CASSSTGTYGYTF.

V gene TRBV5-1 combines with J gene TRBJ1-5, with TRBD1 matching 9 bases. The germline V gene has CDR1 SGHRS and CDR2 YFSETQ. V shed 4 bases, J shed 3 bases, and the junction held 5 bases outside the gene matches. CDR3 length equals 15 residues. The CDR3 nucleotides are TGCGCCAGCAGCCGTACAGGGGGCAACAATCAGCCCCAGCATTTT. Translation gives CASSRTGGNNQPQHF.

The chain joins TRBV20-1 to TRBJ1-2; 8 positions match TRBD1. The V gene's germline CDR1 is DFQATT and CDR2 SNEGSKA (reference sequence). V trimming: 3 bases; J trimming: 4 bases; junction bases outside the gene matches: 7. CDR3 length equals 14 residues. CDR3: CSASLGQGRYGYTF. CDR3 DNA: TGCAGTGCTAGTCTCGGACAGGGACGCTATGGCTACACCTTC.

This sequence joins TRBV7-8 and TRBJ1-1, with D perhaps TRBD1 (6 bases). The CDR3 runs to 14 residues. The ends were cut back, 4 bases at V and 7 bases at J, with 16 bases in the middle. The germline gives CDR1 SGHVS, CDR2 FQNEAQ. This CDR3 is CASSSRGQFGEAFF. The DNA for the CDR3 is TGTGCCAGCAGCTCTCGGGGACAATTCGGTGAAGCTTTCTTT.

The rearrangement joins TRBV4-3 to TRBJ1-6, with no clear D. The CDR3 spans 15 residues. Germline loops: CDR1 LGHNA, CDR2 YSLEER. Trimming removed 0 bases at V and 9 bases at J, with 12 bases between. The CDR3 region has the DNA TGCGCCAGCAGCCAAGATTTTTCCCTACGTTCACCCCTCCACTTT. It specifies CASSQDFSLRSPLHF.

The genes are TRBV29-1 and TRBJ2-7; possibly TRBD2 for D (6 bases). From germline, CDR1 is SQVTM and CDR2 ANQGSEA. The CDR3 contains 13 residues. Trimming removed 3 bases from V and 6 bases from J, with 15 bases in between. The CDR3 here is CSVEIIGEAEQYF. CDR3 sequence (DNA): TGCAGCGTTGAGATCATCGGGGAGGCCGAGCAGTACTTC.